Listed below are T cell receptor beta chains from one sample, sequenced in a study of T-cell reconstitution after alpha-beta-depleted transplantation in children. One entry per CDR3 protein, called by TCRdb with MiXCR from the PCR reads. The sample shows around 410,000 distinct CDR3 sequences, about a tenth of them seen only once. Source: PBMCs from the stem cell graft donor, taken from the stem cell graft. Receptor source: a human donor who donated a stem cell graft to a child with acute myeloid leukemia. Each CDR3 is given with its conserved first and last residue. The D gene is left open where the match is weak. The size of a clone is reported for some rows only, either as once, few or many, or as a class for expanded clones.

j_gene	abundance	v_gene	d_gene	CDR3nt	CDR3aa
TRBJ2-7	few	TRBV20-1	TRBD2	TGCAGTGCTAGAGATCTCCGCGGGAGTTTAGTGTACGAGCAGTACTTC	CSARDLRGSLVYEQYF
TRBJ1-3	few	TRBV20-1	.	TGCAGTGCTTCAAGGCCAAGCTCTGGAAACACCATATATTTT	CSASRPSSGNTIYF
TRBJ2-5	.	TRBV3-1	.	TGTGCCAGCAGCCAAGCACAATCAGAGACCCAGTACTTC	CASSQAQSETQYF
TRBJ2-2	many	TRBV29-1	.	TGCAGCGGGTCGACAGCCAACACCGGGGAGCTGTTTTTT	CSGSTANTGELFF
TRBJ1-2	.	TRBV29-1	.	TGCAGCGTTGTCGAGGGGCTTGGCTACACCTTC	CSVVEGLGYTF
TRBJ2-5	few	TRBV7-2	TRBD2	TGTGCCAGCAGCGCTCAACTAGCGGAGGGGACCCAGTACTTC	CASSAQLAEGTQYF
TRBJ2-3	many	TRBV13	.	TGTGCCAGCAGCCCACCGGTCGGTGCGCAGTATTTT	CASSPPVGAQYF
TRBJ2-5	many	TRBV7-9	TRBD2	TGTGCCAGCAGCTTAACTGGACTAGCGGGATTGGAGACCCAGTACTTC	CASSLTGLAGLETQYF
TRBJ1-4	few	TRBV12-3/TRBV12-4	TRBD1	TGTGCCAGCAGTTTCCTTGGGACAGGGCCTTCTGGGCTGTTTTTT	CASSFLGTGPSGLFF
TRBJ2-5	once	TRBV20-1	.	TGCAGTGCTCCCCTTGTGGGAGGCCGGGAGACCCAGTACTTC	CSAPLVGGRETQYF
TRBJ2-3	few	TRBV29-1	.	TGCAGCGTTGGGGGCAGACTCACAGATACGCAGTATTTT	CSVGGRLTDTQYF
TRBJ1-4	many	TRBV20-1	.	TGCAGTGCTCGCGACATAATTAATGAAAAACTGTTTTTT	CSARDIINEKLFF
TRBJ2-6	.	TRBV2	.	TGTGCCAGCAGTGAATACCCCTCTGGGGCCAACGTCCTGACTTTC	CASSEYPSGANVLTF
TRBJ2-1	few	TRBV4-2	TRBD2	TGTGCCAGCAGCCCAGTGGGGACTAGCGGGAGTCAGGGGAATGAGCAGTTCTTC	CASSPVGTSGSQGNEQFF
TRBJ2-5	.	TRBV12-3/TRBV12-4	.	TGTGCCAGCAGTTTAGCGGGGAGCGGCTTAGAGACCCAGTACTTC	CASSLAGSGLETQYF
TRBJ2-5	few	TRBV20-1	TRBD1	TGCAGTGCTAGAGCCGTGACAGGGACCAGCGAGACCCAGTACTTC	CSARAVTGTSETQYF
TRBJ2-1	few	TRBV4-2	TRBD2	TGTGCCAGCAGCCAAGTAATCGCGGGGGGGCAAGGTGAGCAGTTCTTC	CASSQVIAGGQGEQFF
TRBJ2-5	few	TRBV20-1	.	TGCAGTGCTAGCTTGACTGGCGGGACCCAGTACTTC	CSASLTGGTQYF
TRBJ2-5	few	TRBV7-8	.	TGTGCCAGCAGCTTACAGGACCCCCAGCTCGGAGAGACCCAGTACTTC	CASSLQDPQLGETQYF
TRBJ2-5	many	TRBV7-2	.	TGTGCCAGCAGCTTAAATCAGGGTGGGGGCGGAGAGACCCAGTACTTC	CASSLNQGGGGETQYF
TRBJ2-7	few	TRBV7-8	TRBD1	TGTGCCAGCAGCTACGGGGACAGGGTCTACGAGCAGTACTTC	CASSYGDRVYEQYF
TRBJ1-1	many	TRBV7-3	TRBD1	TGTGCCAGCAGCTTAGGGTTCGGCAGGGGGCAAGGTGAAGCTTTCTTT	CASSLGFGRGQGEAFF
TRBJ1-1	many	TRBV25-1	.	TGTGCCAGCAATAACCTAGAGGGAGCTTTCTTT	CASNNLEGAFF
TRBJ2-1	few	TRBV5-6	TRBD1	TGTGCCAGCAGCTTGTTCCCGGGACAGCCCAATGAGCAGTTCTTC	CASSLFPGQPNEQFF
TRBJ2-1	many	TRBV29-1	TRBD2	TGCAGCGTTGACAAGCGGGAGAGGAATGAGCAGTTCTTC	CSVDKRERNEQFF
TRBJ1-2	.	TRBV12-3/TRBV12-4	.	TGTGCCAGCAGTTCACCCCCGGGAGAGAACTATGGCTACACCTTC	CASSSPPGENYGYTF
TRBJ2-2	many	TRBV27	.	TGTGCCAGCAGTCCCTGGCCAAGGACGAACACCGGGGAGCTGTTTTTT	CASSPWPRTNTGELFF
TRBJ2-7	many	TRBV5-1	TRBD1	TGCGCCAGCACTGGGACAGGGTCCTACGAGCAGTACTTC	CASTGTGSYEQYF
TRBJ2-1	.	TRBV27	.	TGTGCCAGCACGGCGGGGCCCAATGAGCAGTTCTTC	CASTAGPNEQFF
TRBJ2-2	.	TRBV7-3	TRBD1	TGTGCCAGCAGCCCCCGCAGAAAAGGAGACAGGGAAGGATGGCCCGGGGAGCTGTTTTTT	CASSPRRKGDREGWPGELFF
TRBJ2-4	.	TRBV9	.	TGTGCCAGCAGCGTAGCCCCAGGGAGGAAAAACATTCAGTACTTC	CASSVAPGRKNIQYF
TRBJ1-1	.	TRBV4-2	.	TGTGCCAGCAGCCGAGCCTTGGGTGACGCTGAAGCTTTCTTT	CASSRALGDAEAFF
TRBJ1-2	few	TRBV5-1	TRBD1	TGCGCCAGTTACTCCGGGACAGAATTGAATGGCTACACCTTC	CASYSGTELNGYTF
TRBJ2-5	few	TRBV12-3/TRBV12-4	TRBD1	TGTGCCAGCAGTCCCCATCCGGGACAGTTGGATAGTGAGACCCAGTACTTC	CASSPHPGQLDSETQYF
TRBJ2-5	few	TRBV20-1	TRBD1	TGCAGTGCTAGCCCGACAGGGTCGTTTTTCGAGACCCAGTACTTC	CSASPTGSFFETQYF
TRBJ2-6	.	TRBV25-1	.	TGTGCCAGCAGTGAATATCAAGGGGAGGCCAACGTCCTGACTTTC	CASSEYQGEANVLTF
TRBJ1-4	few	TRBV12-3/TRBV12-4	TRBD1	TGTGCCAGCACCAAGACAGGGGGCGGTGAAAAACTGTTTTTT	CASTKTGGGEKLFF
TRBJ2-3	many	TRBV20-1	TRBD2	TGCAGTACCCTAGCGGGAGAGCGCACAGATACGCAGTATTTT	CSTLAGERTDTQYF
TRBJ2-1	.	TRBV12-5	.	TGTGCTAGTGGTTTGGTTCTACATGAGCAGTTCTTC	CASGLVLHEQFF
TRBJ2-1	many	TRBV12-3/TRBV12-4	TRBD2	TGTGCCAGCAGTTTGTTTCCGGAACTAGCGCCCGACAATGAGCAGTTCTTC	CASSLFPELAPDNEQFF
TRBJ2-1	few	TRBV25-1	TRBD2	TGTGCCAGCAGGCCTAGCGGGATCAACAATGAGCAGTTCTTC	CASRPSGINNEQFF